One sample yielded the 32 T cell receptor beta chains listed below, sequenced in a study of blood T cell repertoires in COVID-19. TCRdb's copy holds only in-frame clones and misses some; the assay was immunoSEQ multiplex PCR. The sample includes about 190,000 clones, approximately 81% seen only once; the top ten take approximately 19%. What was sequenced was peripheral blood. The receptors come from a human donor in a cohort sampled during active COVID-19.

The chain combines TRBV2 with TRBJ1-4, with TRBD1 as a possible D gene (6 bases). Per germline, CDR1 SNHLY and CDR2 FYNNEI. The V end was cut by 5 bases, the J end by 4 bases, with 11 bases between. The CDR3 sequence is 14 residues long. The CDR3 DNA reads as TGTGCCAGCAGTTCAGGGGAGGGTAATGAAAAACTGTTTTTT. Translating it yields CASSSGEGNEKLFF.

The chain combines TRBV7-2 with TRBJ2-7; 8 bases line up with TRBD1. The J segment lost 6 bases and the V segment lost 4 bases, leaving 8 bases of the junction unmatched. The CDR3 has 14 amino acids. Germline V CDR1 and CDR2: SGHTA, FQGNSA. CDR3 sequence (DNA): TGTGCCAGCAGCTCACAGGGGGGACTCTCCGAGCAGTACTTC. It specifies CASSSQGGLSEQYF.

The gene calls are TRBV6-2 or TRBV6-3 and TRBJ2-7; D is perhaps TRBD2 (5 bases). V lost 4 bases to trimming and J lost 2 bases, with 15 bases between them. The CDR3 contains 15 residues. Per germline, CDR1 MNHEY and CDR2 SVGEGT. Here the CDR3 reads CASSSFLGSTYEQYF. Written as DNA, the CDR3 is TGTGCCAGCAGTTCCTTTCTAGGGAGTACCTACGAGCAGTACTTC.

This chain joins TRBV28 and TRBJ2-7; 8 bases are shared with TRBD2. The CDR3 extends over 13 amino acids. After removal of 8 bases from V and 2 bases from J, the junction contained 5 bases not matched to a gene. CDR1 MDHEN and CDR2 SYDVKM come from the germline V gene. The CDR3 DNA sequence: TGTGCCAGCGCCGGGGGGGCCCCCTACGAGCAGTACTTC. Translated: CASAGGAPYEQYF.

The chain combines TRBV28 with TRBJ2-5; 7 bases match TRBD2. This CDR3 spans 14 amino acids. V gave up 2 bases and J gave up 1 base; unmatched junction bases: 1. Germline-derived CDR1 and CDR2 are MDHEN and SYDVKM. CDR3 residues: CASSLPGGQETQYF. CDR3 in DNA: TGTGCCAGCAGTTTACCGGGGGGCCAAGAGACCCAGTACTTC.

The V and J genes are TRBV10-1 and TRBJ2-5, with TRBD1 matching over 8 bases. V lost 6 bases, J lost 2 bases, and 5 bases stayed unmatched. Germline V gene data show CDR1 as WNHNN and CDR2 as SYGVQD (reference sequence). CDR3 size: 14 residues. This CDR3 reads CASSNRDRQETQYF. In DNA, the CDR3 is TGCGCCAGCAGCAACCGGGACAGGCAAGAGACCCAGTACTTC.

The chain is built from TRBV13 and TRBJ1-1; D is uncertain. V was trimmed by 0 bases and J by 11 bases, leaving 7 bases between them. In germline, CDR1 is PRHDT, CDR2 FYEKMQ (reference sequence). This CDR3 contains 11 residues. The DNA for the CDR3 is TGTGCCAGCAGCTTAGGACGGTCGGCTTTCTTT. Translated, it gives CASSLGRSAFF.

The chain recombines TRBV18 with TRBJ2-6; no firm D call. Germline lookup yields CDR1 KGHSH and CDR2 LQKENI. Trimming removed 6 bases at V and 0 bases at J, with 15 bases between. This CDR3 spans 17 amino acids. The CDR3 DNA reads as TGTGCCAGCTCGCCCTTAACCGCAGGCTCTGGGGCCAACGTCCTGACTTTC. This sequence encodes CASSPLTAGSGANVLTF. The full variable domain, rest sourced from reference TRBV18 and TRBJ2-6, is NAGVMQNPRHLVRRRGQEARLRCSPMKGHSHVYWYRQLPEEGLKFMVYLQKENIIDESGMPKERFSAEFPKEGPSILRIQQVVRGDSAAYFCASSPLTAGSGANVLTFGAGSRLTVL.

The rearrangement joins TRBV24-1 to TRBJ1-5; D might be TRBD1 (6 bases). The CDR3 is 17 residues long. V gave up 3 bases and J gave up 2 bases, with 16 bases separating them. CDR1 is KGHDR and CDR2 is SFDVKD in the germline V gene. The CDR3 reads CATSDGATGGGNQPQHF. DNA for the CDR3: TGTGCCACCAGTGATGGCGCGACAGGAGGTGGCAATCAGCCCCAGCATTTT.

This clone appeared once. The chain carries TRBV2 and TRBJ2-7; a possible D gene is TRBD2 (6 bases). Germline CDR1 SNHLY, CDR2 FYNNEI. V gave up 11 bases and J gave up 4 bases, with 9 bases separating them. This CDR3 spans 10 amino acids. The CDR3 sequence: CAGGEYEQYV. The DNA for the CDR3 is TGTGCCGGAGGGGAATACGAGCAGTACGTC.

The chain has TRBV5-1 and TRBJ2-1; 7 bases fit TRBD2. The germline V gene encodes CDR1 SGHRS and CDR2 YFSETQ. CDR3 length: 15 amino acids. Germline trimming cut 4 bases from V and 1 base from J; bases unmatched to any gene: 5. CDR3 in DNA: TGCGCCAGCAGCACCGGCGGGGGTTCCTACAATGAGCAGTTCTTC. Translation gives CASSTGGGSYNEQFF.

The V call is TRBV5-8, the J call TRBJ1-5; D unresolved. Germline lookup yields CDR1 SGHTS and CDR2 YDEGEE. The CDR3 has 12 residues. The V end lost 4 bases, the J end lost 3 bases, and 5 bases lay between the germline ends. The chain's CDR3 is CASSQVNQPQHF. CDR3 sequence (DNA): TGTGCCAGCAGCCAGGTCAATCAGCCCCAGCATTTT.

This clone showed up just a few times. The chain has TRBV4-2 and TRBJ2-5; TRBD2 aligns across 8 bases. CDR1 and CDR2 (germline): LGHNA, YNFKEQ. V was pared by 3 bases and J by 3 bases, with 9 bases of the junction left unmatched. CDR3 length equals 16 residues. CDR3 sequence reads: CASSQRSGRGEETQYF. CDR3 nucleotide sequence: TGTGCCAGCAGCCAGAGAAGCGGGAGAGGAGAAGAGACCCAGTACTTC.

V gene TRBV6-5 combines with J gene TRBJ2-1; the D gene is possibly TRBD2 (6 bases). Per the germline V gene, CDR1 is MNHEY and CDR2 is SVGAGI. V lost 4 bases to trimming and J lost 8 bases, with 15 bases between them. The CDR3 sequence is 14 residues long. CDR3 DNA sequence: TGTGCCAGCAGTTTCACCCGGGGGTTGGATGAGCAGTTCTTC. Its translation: CASSFTRGLDEQFF.

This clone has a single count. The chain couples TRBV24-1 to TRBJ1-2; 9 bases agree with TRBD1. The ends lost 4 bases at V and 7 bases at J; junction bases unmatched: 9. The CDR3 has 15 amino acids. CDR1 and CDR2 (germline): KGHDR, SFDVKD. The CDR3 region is CATSETGGSPRGYTF. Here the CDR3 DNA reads TGTGCCACCAGTGAGACAGGGGGGAGCCCCCGTGGCTACACCTTC.

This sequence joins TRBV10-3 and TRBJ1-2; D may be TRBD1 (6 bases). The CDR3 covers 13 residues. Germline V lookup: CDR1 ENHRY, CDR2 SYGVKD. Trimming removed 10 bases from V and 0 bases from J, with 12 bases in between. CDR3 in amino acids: CASRGGPNYGYTF. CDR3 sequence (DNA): TGTGCCAGTCGGGGGGGCCCTAACTATGGCTACACCTTC.

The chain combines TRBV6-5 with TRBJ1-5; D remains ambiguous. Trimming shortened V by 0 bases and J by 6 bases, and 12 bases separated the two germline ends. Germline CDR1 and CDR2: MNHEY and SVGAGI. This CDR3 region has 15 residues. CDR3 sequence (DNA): TGTGCCAGCAGTTACTCCCTCCCCGCGGGTCAGCCCCAGCATTTT. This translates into CASSYSLPAGQPQHF.

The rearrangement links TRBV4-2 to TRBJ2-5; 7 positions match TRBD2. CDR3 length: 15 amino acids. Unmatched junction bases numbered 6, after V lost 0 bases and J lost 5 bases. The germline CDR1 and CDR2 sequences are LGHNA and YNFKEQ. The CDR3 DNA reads TGTGCCAGCAGCCAAGAGCAACTAGCGACGGAGACCCAGTACTTC. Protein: CASSQEQLATETQYF.

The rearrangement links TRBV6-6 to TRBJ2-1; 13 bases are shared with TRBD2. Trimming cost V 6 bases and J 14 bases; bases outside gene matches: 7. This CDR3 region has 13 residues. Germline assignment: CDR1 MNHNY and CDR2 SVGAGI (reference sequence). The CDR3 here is CASSGTSGGAKFF. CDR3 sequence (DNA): TGTGCCAGCAGCGGTACTAGCGGGGGGGCCAAGTTCTTC.

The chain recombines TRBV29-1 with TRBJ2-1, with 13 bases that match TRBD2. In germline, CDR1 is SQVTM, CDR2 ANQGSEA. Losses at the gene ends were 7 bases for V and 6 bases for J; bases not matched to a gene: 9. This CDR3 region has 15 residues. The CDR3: CSGTSGSMWGNEQFF. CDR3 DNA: TGCAGCGGGACTAGCGGGAGTATGTGGGGCAATGAGCAGTTCTTC.

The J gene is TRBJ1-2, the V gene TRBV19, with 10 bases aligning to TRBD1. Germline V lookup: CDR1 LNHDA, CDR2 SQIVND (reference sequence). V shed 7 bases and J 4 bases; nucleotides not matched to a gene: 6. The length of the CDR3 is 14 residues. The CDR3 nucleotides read TGTGCCAGTATTGGGACAGGGGTTGCCTATGGCTACACCTTC. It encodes CASIGTGVAYGYTF.

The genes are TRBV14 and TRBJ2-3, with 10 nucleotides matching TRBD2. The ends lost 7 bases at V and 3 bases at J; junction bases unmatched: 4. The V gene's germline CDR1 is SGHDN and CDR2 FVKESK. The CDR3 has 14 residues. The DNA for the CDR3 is TGTGCCAGCAACATAGCGGGGGGTACAGATACGCAGTATTTT. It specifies CASNIAGGTDTQYF.

The CDR3, as DNA: TGTGCCAGCAGTGAAGCGGGTGGTGGGTCAGGACAGCCCCAGCATTTT. Its protein product is CASSEAGGGSGQPQHF. The J gene is TRBJ1-5, the V gene TRBV6-1, with D uncertain. V shed 0 bases and J shed 7 bases, with 16 bases lying between them. Germline-derived CDR1 and CDR2 are MNHNS and SASEGT. CDR3 length: 16 residues.

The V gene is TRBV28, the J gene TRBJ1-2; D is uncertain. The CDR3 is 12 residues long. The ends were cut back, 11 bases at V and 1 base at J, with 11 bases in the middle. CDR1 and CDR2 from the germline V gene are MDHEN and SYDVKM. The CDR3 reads CAHEGDNYGYTF. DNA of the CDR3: TGTGCCCATGAGGGAGATAACTATGGCTACACCTTC.

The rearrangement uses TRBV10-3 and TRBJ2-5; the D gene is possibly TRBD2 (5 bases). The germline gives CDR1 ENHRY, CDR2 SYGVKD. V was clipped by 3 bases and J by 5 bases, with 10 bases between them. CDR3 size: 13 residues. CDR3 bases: TGTGCCATCAGTGACGCAGGCGGGGAGACCCAGTACTTC. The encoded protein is CAISDAGGETQYF.

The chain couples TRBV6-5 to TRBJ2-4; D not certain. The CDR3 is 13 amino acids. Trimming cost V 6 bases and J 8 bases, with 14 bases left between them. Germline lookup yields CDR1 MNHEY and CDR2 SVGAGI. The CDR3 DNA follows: TGTGCCAGCAGACGTGACGGAGCCCACATTCAGTACTTC. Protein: CASRRDGAHIQYF.

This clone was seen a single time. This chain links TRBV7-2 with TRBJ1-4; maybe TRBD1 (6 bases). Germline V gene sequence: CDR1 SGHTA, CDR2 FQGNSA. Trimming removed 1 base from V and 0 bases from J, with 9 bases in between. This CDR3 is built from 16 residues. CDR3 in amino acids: CASSLEWTATNEKLFF. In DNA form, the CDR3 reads TGTGCCAGCAGCTTAGAATGGACAGCAACTAATGAAAAACTGTTTTTT.

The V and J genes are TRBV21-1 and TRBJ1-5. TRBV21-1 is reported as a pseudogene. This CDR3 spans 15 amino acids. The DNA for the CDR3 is TGTGCCAGCAGCAATTCTTCGGGGGGGAGACAGCCCCAGCATTTT. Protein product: CASSNSSGGRQPQHF.

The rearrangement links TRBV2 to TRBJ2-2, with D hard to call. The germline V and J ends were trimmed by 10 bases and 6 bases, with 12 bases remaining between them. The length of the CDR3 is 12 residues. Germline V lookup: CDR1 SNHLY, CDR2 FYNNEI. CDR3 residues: CATRRQAGELFF. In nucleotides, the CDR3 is TGTGCCACCAGACGGCAGGCCGGGGAGCTGTTTTTT. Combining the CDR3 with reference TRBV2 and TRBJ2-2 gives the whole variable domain EPEVTQTPSHQVTQMGQEVILRCVPISNHLYFYWYRQILGQKVEFLVSFYNNEISEKSEIFDDQFSVERPDGSNFTLKIRSTKLEDSAMYFCATRRQAGELFFGEGSRLTVL.

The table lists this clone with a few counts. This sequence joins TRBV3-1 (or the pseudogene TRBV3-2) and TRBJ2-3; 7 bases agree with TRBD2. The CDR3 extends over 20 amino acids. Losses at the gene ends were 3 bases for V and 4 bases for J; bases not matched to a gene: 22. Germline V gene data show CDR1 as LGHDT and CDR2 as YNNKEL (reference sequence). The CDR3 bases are TGTGCCAGCAGCCATGTAGGCATGTTTCGCTATGCGGGAGCCTCAGATACGCAGTATTTT. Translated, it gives CASSHVGMFRYAGASDTQYF.

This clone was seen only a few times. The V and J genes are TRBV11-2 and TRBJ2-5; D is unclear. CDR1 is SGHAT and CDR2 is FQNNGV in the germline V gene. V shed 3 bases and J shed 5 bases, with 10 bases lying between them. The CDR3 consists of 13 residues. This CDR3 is CASSFSAPETQYF. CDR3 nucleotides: TGTGCCAGCAGCTTCAGCGCCCCGGAGACCCAGTACTTC. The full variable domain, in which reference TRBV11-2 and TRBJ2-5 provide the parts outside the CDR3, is EAGVAQSPRYKIIEKRQSVAFWCNPISGHATLYWYQQILGQGPKLLIQFQNNGVVDDSQLPKDRFSAERLKGVDSTLKIQPAKLEDSAVYLCASSFSAPETQYFGPGTRLLVL.

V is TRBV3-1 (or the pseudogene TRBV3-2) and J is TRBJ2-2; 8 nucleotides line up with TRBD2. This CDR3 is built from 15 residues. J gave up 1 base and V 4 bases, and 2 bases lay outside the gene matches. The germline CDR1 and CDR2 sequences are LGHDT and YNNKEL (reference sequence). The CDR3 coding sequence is TGTGCCAGCAGCCCCGGGACTAGGAACACCGGGGAGCTGTTTTTT. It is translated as CASSPGTRNTGELFF.